This T cell receptor beta chain originates from a study of OX40 agonist ivuxolimab in advanced cancers. Profiling relied on immunoSEQ multiplex PCR, and the TCRdb table lists in-frame clones only, not all of them. The sample yields 9,500 to 12,000 clones, about 81% seen once. The source is an adult with an advanced solid tumor such as melanoma, head and neck, liver or kidney cancer. The sample in question was CD4+ or CD8+ T cells sorted from blood, obtained in a trial of the OX40 agonist ivuxolimab.

The CDR3 loop is CASSYSRTSGSYEQYF. CDR3 nucleotides: TGTGCCAGCAGTTACTCGAGGACTAGCGGGAGCTACGAGCAGTACTTC. J is TRBJ2-7 and V is TRBV6-6; 13 bases are a match to TRBD2. CDR3 size: 16 residues. Trimming at V came to 0 bases and at J to 3 bases, leaving 2 bases not matched to a gene. Germline CDR1 and CDR2: MNHNY and SVGAGI (reference sequence).